These T cell receptor beta chains were read from a single sample in a study of vaccination effects on CD4 cells after COVID-19. Data came from immunoSEQ multiplex PCR; TCRdb stores just in-frame clones and leaves some out. The sample comprises around 40,000 clones, approximately 70% of which are singletons, and about 31% rests with the top ten. These TCRs' antigens remain unknown. Sequences were derived from CD4+ T cells from PBMCs cultured with a peptide pool, sampled before COVID-19 vaccination. The receptors shown here come from a human donor who had a prior SARS-CoV-2 infection. The CDR3 runs from the conserved cysteine through the conserved F or W. Fields, in order: J gene, clone size, D gene, V gene, CDR3 DNA, CDR3 protein. D genes are given only for firm matches. Part of the rows lack a size; the others show once, few, many or a class for expanded clones.

j_call: TRBJ2-3
clone_size: -
d_call: -
v_call: TRBV5-1
cdr3_nt: TGCGCCAGCAGCTTCGCCGGGCGTAGGAGCACAGATACGCAGTATTTT
cdr3_aa: CASSFAGRRSTDTQYF

j_call: TRBJ2-1
clone_size: once
d_call: -
v_call: TRBV11-3
cdr3_nt: TGTGCCAGCAGCTTAGATGTTGAGCAGTTCTTC
cdr3_aa: CASSLDVEQFF

j_call: TRBJ2-7
clone_size: -
d_call: TRBD2
v_call: TRBV10-3
cdr3_nt: TGTGCCATCACCCCAAGCGGGAGCGACGAGCAGTACTTC
cdr3_aa: CAITPSGSDEQYF

j_call: TRBJ2-4
clone_size: -
d_call: -
v_call: TRBV4-2
cdr3_nt: TGTGCCAGCAGCCAAAACGAGCTTAACGGCATTCAGTACTTC
cdr3_aa: CASSQNELNGIQYF

j_call: TRBJ1-2
clone_size: -
d_call: -
v_call: TRBV30
cdr3_nt: TGTGCCTGGAGTGTAGGGGGGGCGAGCAGCTACACCTTC
cdr3_aa: CAWSVGGASSYTF

j_call: TRBJ2-7
clone_size: -
d_call: -
v_call: TRBV2
cdr3_nt: TGTGCCAGCGCGGGCAGGGGACCCTACGAGCAGTACTTC
cdr3_aa: CASAGRGPYEQYF

j_call: TRBJ2-3
clone_size: -
d_call: -
v_call: TRBV11-3
cdr3_nt: TGTGCCAGCAAAGGGAGTGGGGTCACGCAGTATTTT
cdr3_aa: CASKGSGVTQYF

j_call: TRBJ2-6
clone_size: -
d_call: -
v_call: TRBV4-3
cdr3_nt: TGCGCCAGCAGCCAAGACAGGGTCCTTTTTGGGGCCAACGTCCTGACTTTC
cdr3_aa: CASSQDRVLFGANVLTF

j_call: TRBJ2-7
clone_size: once
d_call: TRBD2
v_call: TRBV7-2
cdr3_nt: TGTGCCAGCAGCTACGGGGGGGGACTAGCTCTCGAGCAGTACTTC
cdr3_aa: CASSYGGGLALEQYF

j_call: TRBJ2-1
clone_size: once
d_call: TRBD2
v_call: TRBV13
cdr3_nt: TGTGCCAGCAGCTTAGAGTCGCTAGCGCCCCGGGAGGAGGTTCCCGAGCAGTTCTTC
cdr3_aa: CASSLESLAPREEVPEQFF

j_call: TRBJ1-5
clone_size: -
d_call: -
v_call: TRBV12-3/TRBV12-4
cdr3_nt: TGTGCCAGCAGTTTTGAAGGGGATCAGCCCCAGCATTTT
cdr3_aa: CASSFEGDQPQHF

j_call: TRBJ2-1
clone_size: -
d_call: TRBD2
v_call: TRBV5-1
cdr3_nt: TGCGCCAGCAGCTCTGGGACTAGCGGGAGGGCCCGATACAATGAGCAGTTCTTC
cdr3_aa: CASSSGTSGRARYNEQFF

j_call: TRBJ2-7
clone_size: few
d_call: -
v_call: TRBV2
cdr3_nt: TGTGCCAGCAGTTCTCAGGCCTACGAGCAGTACTTC
cdr3_aa: CASSSQAYEQYF

j_call: TRBJ1-5
clone_size: -
d_call: TRBD1
v_call: TRBV4-2
cdr3_nt: TGTGCCAGCAGCCAAGCGGACAGGGGCAGCAATCAGCCCCAGCATTTT
cdr3_aa: CASSQADRGSNQPQHF

j_call: TRBJ1-1
clone_size: -
d_call: -
v_call: TRBV5-1
cdr3_nt: TGCGCCAGCAGCTTGGAATTGAGGACGGGCCTTTACACTGAAGCTTTCTTT
cdr3_aa: CASSLELRTGLYTEAFF

j_call: TRBJ2-5
clone_size: once
d_call: -
v_call: TRBV7-2
cdr3_nt: TGTGCCAGCAGCGCGCGGACCCTCGGAGAGACCCAGTACTTC
cdr3_aa: CASSARTLGETQYF

j_call: TRBJ2-3
clone_size: -
d_call: -
v_call: TRBV4-1
cdr3_nt: TGCGCCAGCAGCCAGGAGGCCCTACAGTATTTT
cdr3_aa: CASSQEALQYF

j_call: TRBJ1-1
clone_size: once
d_call: -
v_call: TRBV25-1
cdr3_nt: TGTGCCAGCAGTGAATTCCCTGACAGCCAAGCTTTCTTT
cdr3_aa: CASSEFPDSQAFF

j_call: TRBJ1-3
clone_size: -
d_call: -
v_call: TRBV9
cdr3_nt: TGTGCCAGCAGCGGTGGGGGACTCTCGGGAGGAAACACCATATATTTT
cdr3_aa: CASSGGGLSGGNTIYF

j_call: TRBJ2-7
clone_size: -
d_call: -
v_call: TRBV5-6
cdr3_nt: TGTGCCAGCAGCTTGGTGTCAGGGTTTCCCTACGAGCAGTACTTC
cdr3_aa: CASSLVSGFPYEQYF

j_call: TRBJ2-3
clone_size: -
d_call: -
v_call: TRBV7-2
cdr3_nt: TGTGCCAGCAGCCAGGGGGGGGCCTGGGATACGCAGTATTTT
cdr3_aa: CASSQGGAWDTQYF

j_call: TRBJ2-5
clone_size: -
d_call: -
v_call: TRBV30
cdr3_nt: TGTGCCTGGAGCTACGATAAGGGGTCTGGAGAGACCCAGTACTTC
cdr3_aa: CAWSYDKGSGETQYF

j_call: TRBJ1-1
clone_size: few
d_call: TRBD1
v_call: TRBV10-1
cdr3_nt: TGCGCCAGCCGACCGGGACAGGGTAGGATGATGAACACTGAAGCTTTCTTT
cdr3_aa: CASRPGQGRMMNTEAFF

j_call: TRBJ1-1
clone_size: -
d_call: -
v_call: TRBV7-2
cdr3_nt: TGTGCCAGCAGCTTAGTACTGGGGGCTGATACTGAAGCTTTCTTT
cdr3_aa: CASSLVLGADTEAFF

j_call: TRBJ1-2
clone_size: large
d_call: TRBD1
v_call: TRBV30
cdr3_nt: TGTGCCTGGATAGGACAGGGGAACTATGGCTACACCTTC
cdr3_aa: CAWIGQGNYGYTF

j_call: TRBJ2-3
clone_size: once
d_call: -
v_call: TRBV7-6
cdr3_nt: TGTGCCAGCAGCTTACTGTATAGCGGAGATGCAGATACGCAGTATTTT
cdr3_aa: CASSLLYSGDADTQYF

j_call: TRBJ2-3
clone_size: -
d_call: -
v_call: TRBV18
cdr3_nt: TGTGCCAGCTCACCTTTCGGGGACACAGATACGCAGTATTTT
cdr3_aa: CASSPFGDTDTQYF

j_call: TRBJ2-2
clone_size: -
d_call: TRBD1
v_call: TRBV18
cdr3_nt: TGTGCCAGCTCACCCGAAGGACAGGGAAACACCGGGGAGCTGTTTTTT
cdr3_aa: CASSPEGQGNTGELFF

j_call: TRBJ1-1
clone_size: few
d_call: TRBD1
v_call: TRBV6-5
cdr3_nt: TGTGCCAGCAGTTACGGCAGGGGGGACACTGAAGCTTTCTTT
cdr3_aa: CASSYGRGDTEAFF

j_call: TRBJ2-7
clone_size: few
d_call: -
v_call: TRBV7-2
cdr3_nt: TGTGCCAGCAGCTTAGTTCTAGAAGGCATCGAGCAGTACTTC
cdr3_aa: CASSLVLEGIEQYF

j_call: TRBJ2-3
clone_size: once
d_call: TRBD2
v_call: TRBV10-3
cdr3_nt: TGTGCCATCAGTGCTAGCGGGATCGCTCCTGGGAGCACAGATACGCAGTATTTT
cdr3_aa: CAISASGIAPGSTDTQYF

j_call: TRBJ2-1
clone_size: -
d_call: -
v_call: TRBV7-9
cdr3_nt: TGTGCCAGCAGCTCCGGGACCAGATGGGACAATGAGCAGTTCTTC
cdr3_aa: CASSSGTRWDNEQFF

j_call: TRBJ2-5
clone_size: once
d_call: -
v_call: TRBV27
cdr3_nt: TGTGCCAGCAGCCTCGGGAGTAAAGAGACCCAGTACTTC
cdr3_aa: CASSLGSKETQYF

j_call: TRBJ1-6
clone_size: few
d_call: -
v_call: TRBV19
cdr3_nt: TGTGCCAGTAGTATCTCGTCGACACCCCTCCACTTT
cdr3_aa: CASSISSTPLHF

j_call: TRBJ2-7
clone_size: few
d_call: TRBD2
v_call: TRBV5-4
cdr3_nt: TGTGCCAGCAGCTTGGCGGGGGGATCCTCCTACGAGCAGTACTTC
cdr3_aa: CASSLAGGSSYEQYF

j_call: TRBJ2-5
clone_size: once
d_call: TRBD1
v_call: TRBV5-1
cdr3_nt: TGCGCCAGCAGCTTGGGGAGACAGGGGTTTGAGACCCAGTACTTC
cdr3_aa: CASSLGRQGFETQYF

j_call: TRBJ2-2
clone_size: -
d_call: TRBD1
v_call: TRBV5-1
cdr3_nt: TGCGCCAGCAGTTACGTCCGGGACAGGGATTTCGCCGGGGAGCTGTTTTTT
cdr3_aa: CASSYVRDRDFAGELFF

j_call: TRBJ2-7
clone_size: once
d_call: TRBD1
v_call: TRBV6-2/TRBV6-3
cdr3_nt: TGTGCCAGCAGTTACTCTTGGGACAGGTACGAGCAGTACTTC
cdr3_aa: CASSYSWDRYEQYF

j_call: TRBJ2-3
clone_size: -
d_call: -
v_call: TRBV7-2
cdr3_nt: TGTGCCAGCAGCTTAACCGGGACTAGCACAGATACGCAGTATTTT
cdr3_aa: CASSLTGTSTDTQYF

j_call: TRBJ2-1
clone_size: -
d_call: -
v_call: TRBV2
cdr3_nt: TGTGCCAGCGGGGTGGGCCCGGGGGATGAGCAGTTCTTC
cdr3_aa: CASGVGPGDEQFF

j_call: TRBJ2-7
clone_size: once
d_call: TRBD2
v_call: TRBV5-5
cdr3_nt: TGTGCCAGCAGCCGGGGGGGATATACACTAGAGCGCTACGAGCAGTACTTC
cdr3_aa: CASSRGGYTLERYEQYF

j_call: TRBJ2-7
clone_size: few
d_call: -
v_call: TRBV30
cdr3_nt: TGTGCCTGGAGCCGTGACAGCTACGAGCAGTACTTC
cdr3_aa: CAWSRDSYEQYF

j_call: TRBJ2-2
clone_size: few
d_call: -
v_call: TRBV10-3
cdr3_nt: TGTGCCATCAGTAGGGGCGAGGGTTCCGGGGAGCTGTTTTTT
cdr3_aa: CAISRGEGSGELFF

j_call: TRBJ1-4
clone_size: -
d_call: -
v_call: TRBV18
cdr3_nt: TGTGCCAGCTCACTCAGGGGACCTAATGAAAAACTGTTTTTT
cdr3_aa: CASSLRGPNEKLFF

j_call: TRBJ1-1
clone_size: -
d_call: -
v_call: TRBV5-4
cdr3_nt: TGTGCCAGCAGCTTGGGGCCCGGGGGCTATAACACTGAAGCTTTCTTT
cdr3_aa: CASSLGPGGYNTEAFF

j_call: TRBJ1-1
clone_size: -
d_call: -
v_call: TRBV2
cdr3_nt: TGTGCCAGCAGCTACACAATGAACACTGAAGCTTTCTTT
cdr3_aa: CASSYTMNTEAFF

j_call: TRBJ2-6
clone_size: -
d_call: TRBD2
v_call: TRBV4-2
cdr3_nt: TGTGCCAGCAGCAGGGAGGGACTAGCGTCCGGGGCCAACGTCCTGACTTTC
cdr3_aa: CASSREGLASGANVLTF

j_call: TRBJ1-6
clone_size: -
d_call: -
v_call: TRBV6-1
cdr3_nt: TGTGCCAGCGAGCAGGTCTTTAATTCACCCCTCCACTTT
cdr3_aa: CASEQVFNSPLHF

j_call: TRBJ2-5
clone_size: -
d_call: -
v_call: TRBV9
cdr3_nt: TGTGCCAGCAGCCCCGGGGGTGGAGAGACCCAGTACTTC
cdr3_aa: CASSPGGGETQYF

j_call: TRBJ2-7
clone_size: -
d_call: TRBD2
v_call: TRBV5-4
cdr3_nt: TGTGCCAGCAGCTTAATCTCCGCTAGCGGTCTCAACGAGCAGTACTTC
cdr3_aa: CASSLISASGLNEQYF

j_call: TRBJ2-5
clone_size: -
d_call: TRBD2
v_call: TRBV7-6
cdr3_nt: TGTGCCAGCAGCTTTGGTCCCAGGACTAGCGGCTCCTGGGAGACCCAGTACTTC
cdr3_aa: CASSFGPRTSGSWETQYF

j_call: TRBJ2-7
clone_size: few
d_call: -
v_call: TRBV6-5
cdr3_nt: TGTGCCAGCAATCCCAGGGGTGTGGACGAGCAGTACTTC
cdr3_aa: CASNPRGVDEQYF